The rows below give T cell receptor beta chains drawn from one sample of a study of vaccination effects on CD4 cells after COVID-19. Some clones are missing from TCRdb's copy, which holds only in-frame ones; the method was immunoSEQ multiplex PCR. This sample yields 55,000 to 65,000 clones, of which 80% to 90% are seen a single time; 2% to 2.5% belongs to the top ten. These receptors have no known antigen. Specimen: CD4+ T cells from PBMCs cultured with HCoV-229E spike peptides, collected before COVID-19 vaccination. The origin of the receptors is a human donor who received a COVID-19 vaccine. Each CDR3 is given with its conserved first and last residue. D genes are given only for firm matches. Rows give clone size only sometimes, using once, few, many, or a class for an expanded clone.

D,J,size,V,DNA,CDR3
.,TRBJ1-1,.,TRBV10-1,TGCGCCAGCAGGGCTAGTCCGGGACCGACCACTGAAGCTTTCTTT,CASRASPGPTTEAFF
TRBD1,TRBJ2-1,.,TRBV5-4,TGTGCCAGCAGCTCTCCGACAGGGGGGGACAATGAGCAGTTCTTC,CASSSPTGGDNEQFF
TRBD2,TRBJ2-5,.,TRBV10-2,TGCGCCAGCAGTGAGTCAGCGGGGGGCGGGGAGACCCAGTACTTC,CASSESAGGGETQYF
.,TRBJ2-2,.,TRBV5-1,TGCGCCAGCAGCTTGGGTTTGGGGAGGAACACCGGGGAGCTGTTTTTT,CASSLGLGRNTGELFF
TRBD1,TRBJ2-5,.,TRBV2,TGTGCCAGCATCCGGGACAGGGGATGGGAGACCCAGTACTTC,CASIRDRGWETQYF
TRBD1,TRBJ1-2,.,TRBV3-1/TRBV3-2,TGTGCCACGTGGGGGACAGGGAAGGAGGGCTACACCTTC,CATWGTGKEGYTF
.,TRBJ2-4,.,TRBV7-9,TGTGCCAGCAGCTTAGGCGGTACGGGGAGTAAAAACATTCAGTACTTC,CASSLGGTGSKNIQYF
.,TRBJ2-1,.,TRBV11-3,TGTGCCAGCAGCTTGGACGGGGGCCACTACAATGAGCAGTTCTTC,CASSLDGGHYNEQFF
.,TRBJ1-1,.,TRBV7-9,TGTGCCAGCAGCGCCGGACTGATGAACACTGAAGCTTTCTTT,CASSAGLMNTEAFF
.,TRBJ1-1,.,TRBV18,TGTGCCAGCTCACCCCCCGGGGGGCCGAACACTGAAGCTTTCTTT,CASSPPGGPNTEAFF
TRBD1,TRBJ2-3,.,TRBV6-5,TGTGCCAGCAGTTCCGGACAGGGGGGAGATACGCAGTATTTT,CASSSGQGGDTQYF
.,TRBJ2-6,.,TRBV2,TGTGCCAGCTCCCCCTCCGCCGGGGGAGGAGCCAACGTCCTGACTTTC,CASSPSAGGGANVLTF
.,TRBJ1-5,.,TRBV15,TGTGCCACCAGCAGAGGCGGACGGGGCGATAGCAATCAGCCCCAGCATTTT,CATSRGGRGDSNQPQHF
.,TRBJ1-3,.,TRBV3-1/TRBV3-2,TGTGCCAGCAGCGCCAGGGATTCTGGAAACACCATATATTTT,CASSARDSGNTIYF
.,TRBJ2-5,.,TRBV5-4,TGTGCCAGCAGACTTGACCTGTACCAAGAGACCCAGTACTTC,CASRLDLYQETQYF
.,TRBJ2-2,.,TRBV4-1,TGCGCCAGCAGCCAAGCAGCCCGGGGGCGAGGGGAGCTGTTTTTT,CASSQAARGRGELFF
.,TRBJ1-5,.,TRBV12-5,TGTGCTAGTGGTCTAGGATATAGCAATCAGCCCCAGCATTTT,CASGLGYSNQPQHF
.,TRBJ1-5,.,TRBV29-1,TGCAGCGTTGGGGCAGATAGCAATCAGCCCCAGCATTTT,CSVGADSNQPQHF
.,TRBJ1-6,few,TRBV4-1,TGCGCCAGCAGCCAAGCCCGGGGCGTCCTAGATAATTCACCCCTCCACTTT,CASSQARGVLDNSPLHF
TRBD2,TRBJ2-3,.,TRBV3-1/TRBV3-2,TGTGCCAGCAGCCGAGAAACGGCCATAGCGGGGGGGCGCACAGATACGCAGTATTTT,CASSRETAIAGGRTDTQYF
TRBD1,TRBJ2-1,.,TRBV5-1,TGCGCCAGCAGCTCGAGACAGGGGACCTACAATGAGCAGTTCTTC,CASSSRQGTYNEQFF
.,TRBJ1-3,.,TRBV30,TGTGCCTGGAGTCAGCAATTCTTTCAGGGGATTAATGGAAACACCATATATTTT,CAWSQQFFQGINGNTIYF
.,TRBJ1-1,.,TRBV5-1,TGCGCCAGCAGCTTGGACCCCGGCACAGCGGCTTTCTTT,CASSLDPGTAAFF
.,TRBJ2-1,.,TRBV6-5,TGTGCCAGCAGTCCGGGACTGAACTACAATGAGCAGTTCTTC,CASSPGLNYNEQFF
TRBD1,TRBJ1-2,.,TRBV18,TGTGCCAGCTCACCCCTGGCAGGGACAGACATTGTTGATGGCTACACCTTC,CASSPLAGTDIVDGYTF
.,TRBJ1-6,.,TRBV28,TGTGCCAGCAGTTTACCTCCCAGAAATTCACCCCTCCACTTT,CASSLPPRNSPLHF
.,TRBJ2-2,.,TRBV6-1,TGTGCCAGCAGTTCAGGGTCGGCGAACACCGGGGAGCTGTTTTTT,CASSSGSANTGELFF
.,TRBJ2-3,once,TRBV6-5,TGTGCCAGCAAGTGGGGGATCGGCACAGATACGCAGTATTTT,CASKWGIGTDTQYF
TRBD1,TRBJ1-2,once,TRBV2,TGTGCCAGCAGAGAGGAACAGGGGGTACATGGCTACACCTTC,CASREEQGVHGYTF
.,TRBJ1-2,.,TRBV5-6,TGTGCCAGCAGCACGGGACTTAACTATGGCTACACCTTC,CASSTGLNYGYTF
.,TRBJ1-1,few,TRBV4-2,TGTGCCAGCAGCCAAGATCTGGGGCAGGGATTAGTGAGGGACACTGAAGCTTTCTTT,CASSQDLGQGLVRDTEAFF
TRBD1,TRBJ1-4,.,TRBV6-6,TGTGCCAGCAGTCCGGGACAGGGGAGAGAAAAACTGTTTTTT,CASSPGQGREKLFF
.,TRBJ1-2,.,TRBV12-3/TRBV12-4,TGTGCCAGCTCCCTGGGGGCAGTCTTTGGCTACACCTTC,CASSLGAVFGYTF